This TCR beta chain was sequenced for a study of blood T cell repertoires in COVID-19. At the level of the study: T cells, B-cell-depleted T cells, or PBMCs provided the cDNA or gDNA that served as material.

This clone was found once. Methods used by the authors: Amplifying reference gene primers gave estimates of nucleated cell counts. Produced via immunoSEQ multiplex PCR; TCRdb's table is partial and in-frame only. The V and J calls and clone size come from that table; D and trimming were worked out from the DNA. Of 250,000 or so clones detected, 75% to 90% appear once; the ten largest clones hold about 3%. The CDR3 consists of 12 residues. V lost 5 bases and J lost 6, with 9 bases in between. The germline V gene encodes CDR1 MNHNY and CDR2 SVGAGI (reference sequence). The material sequenced was peripheral blood. This chain joins TRBV6-6 and TRBJ2-3; D remains unclear. The TCR sequence derives from a woman in her 30s with active or convalescent COVID-19. As DNA, the CDR3 is TGTGCCAGCAGTCCGGTTCCCGATACGCAGTATTTT. Its protein product is CASSPVPDTQYF.